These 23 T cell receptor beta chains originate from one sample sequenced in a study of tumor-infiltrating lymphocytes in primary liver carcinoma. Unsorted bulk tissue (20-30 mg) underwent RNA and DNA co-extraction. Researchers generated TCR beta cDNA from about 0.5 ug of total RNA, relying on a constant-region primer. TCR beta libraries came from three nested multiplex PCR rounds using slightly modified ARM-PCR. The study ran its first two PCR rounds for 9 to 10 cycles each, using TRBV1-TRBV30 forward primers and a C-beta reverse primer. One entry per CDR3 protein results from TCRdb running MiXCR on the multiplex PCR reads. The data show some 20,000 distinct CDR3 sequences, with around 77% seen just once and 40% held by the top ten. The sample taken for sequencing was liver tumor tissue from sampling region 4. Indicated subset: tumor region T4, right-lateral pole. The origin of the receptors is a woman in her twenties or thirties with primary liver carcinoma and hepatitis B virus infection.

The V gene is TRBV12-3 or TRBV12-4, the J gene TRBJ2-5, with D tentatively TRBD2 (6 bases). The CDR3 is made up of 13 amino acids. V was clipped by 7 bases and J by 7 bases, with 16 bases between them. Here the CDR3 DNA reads TGTGCCAGCACCCGGGGGACGGGGCTGACCCAGTACTTC. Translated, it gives CASTRGTGLTQYF.

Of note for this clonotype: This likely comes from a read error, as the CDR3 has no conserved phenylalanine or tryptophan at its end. CDR3: CIALRDYNEQFP. Here the CDR3 DNA reads TGCATCGCCCTAAGGGACTACAATGAGCAGTTCCCC. The V gene is TRBV29-1, the J gene TRBJ2-1; D unclear. CDR3 length equals 12 residues. Germline lookup yields CDR1 SQVTM and CDR2 ANQGSEA.

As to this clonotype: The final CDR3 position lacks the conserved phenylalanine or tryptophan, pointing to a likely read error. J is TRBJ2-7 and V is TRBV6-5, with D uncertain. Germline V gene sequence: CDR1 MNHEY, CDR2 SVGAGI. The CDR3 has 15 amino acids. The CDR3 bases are TGTGACAGCAGTTACAAGGACGGCAGCTCCTACGAGCAGTACCTC. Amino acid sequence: CDSSYKDGSSYEQYL.

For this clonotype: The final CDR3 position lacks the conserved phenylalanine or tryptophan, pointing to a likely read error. The CDR3 spells CVSSLASKSNEQFL. The CDR3 DNA follows: TGTGTCAGCAGCTTAGCTAGTAAGAGCAATGAGCAGTTCTTA. The genes are TRBV11-2 and TRBJ2-1; D is uncertain. The CDR3 is 14 amino acids. Germline CDR1 SGHAT, CDR2 FQNNGV.

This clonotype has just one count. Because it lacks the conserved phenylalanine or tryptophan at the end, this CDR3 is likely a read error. The CDR3 nucleotides read TGTGCCACCAGCCCGCCGGGGTTCGGCGCGAACACCGGGGAGCTGTTTTAT. This translates into CATSPPGFGANTGELFY. The J gene is TRBJ2-2, the V gene TRBV24-1, with TRBD2 as a possible D gene (5 bases). Trimming removed 7 bases at V and 0 bases at J, with 17 bases between. Per germline, CDR1 KGHDR and CDR2 SFDVKD. This CDR3 spans 17 amino acids.

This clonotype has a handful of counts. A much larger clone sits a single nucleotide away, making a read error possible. The CDR3 DNA reads as TGTACCTCGAGTCGTTTCGATGAGCAGTTCTTC. Protein product: CTSSRFDEQFF. The rearrangement uses TRBV5-8 and TRBJ2-1; D remains unclear. The germline gives CDR1 SGHTS, CDR2 YDEGEE. The CDR3 length is 11 residues.

Written as DNA, the CDR3 is TGTGCCAGCAGCCGACTACCGGAGGGTGGGTATGAGCAGTTCTTC. Amino acids: CASSRLPEGGYEQFF. The genes are TRBV11-3 and TRBJ2-1; possibly TRBD2 for D (6 bases). Trimming took 5 bases from V and 8 from J, leaving 19 bases between them. This CDR3 is built from 15 residues. Germline V gives CDR1 SGHNT, CDR2 YENEEA. Together with reference TRBV11-3 and TRBJ2-1, the CDR3 gives the full variable domain: EAGVVQSPRYKIIEKKQPVAFWCNPISGHNTLYWYLQNLGQGPELLIRYENEEAVDDSQLPKDRFSAERLKGVDSTLKIQPAELGDSAVYLCASSRLPEGGYEQFFGPGTRLTVL.

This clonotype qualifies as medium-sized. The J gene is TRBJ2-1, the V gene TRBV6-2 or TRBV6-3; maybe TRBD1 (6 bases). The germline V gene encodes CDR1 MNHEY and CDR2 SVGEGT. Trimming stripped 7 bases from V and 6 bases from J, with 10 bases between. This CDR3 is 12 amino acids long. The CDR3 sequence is CASKGRGNEQFF. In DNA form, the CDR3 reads TGTGCCAGCAAGGGCAGGGGCAATGAGCAGTTCTTC.

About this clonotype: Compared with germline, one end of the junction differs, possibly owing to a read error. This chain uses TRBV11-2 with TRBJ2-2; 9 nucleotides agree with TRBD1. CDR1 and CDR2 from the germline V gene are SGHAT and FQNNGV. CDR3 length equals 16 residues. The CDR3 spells CASNSQGAPDTAELFF. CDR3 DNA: TGTGCCAGCAACTCACAGGGGGCTCCAGATACCGCGGAGCTGTTTTTT.

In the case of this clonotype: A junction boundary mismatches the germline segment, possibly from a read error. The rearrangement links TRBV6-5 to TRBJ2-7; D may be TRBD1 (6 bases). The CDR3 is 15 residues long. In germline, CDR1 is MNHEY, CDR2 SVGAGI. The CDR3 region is CASSCKDSSSYEQYF. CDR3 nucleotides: TGTGCCAGCAGTTGCAAGGACAGCAGCTCCTATGAGCAGTATTTC.

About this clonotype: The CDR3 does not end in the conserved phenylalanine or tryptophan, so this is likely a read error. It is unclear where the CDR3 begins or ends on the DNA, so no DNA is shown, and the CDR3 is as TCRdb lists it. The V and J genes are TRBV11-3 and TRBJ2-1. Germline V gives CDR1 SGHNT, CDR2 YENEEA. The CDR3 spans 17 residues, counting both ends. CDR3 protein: CASSLDLAGSSDNEQFL.

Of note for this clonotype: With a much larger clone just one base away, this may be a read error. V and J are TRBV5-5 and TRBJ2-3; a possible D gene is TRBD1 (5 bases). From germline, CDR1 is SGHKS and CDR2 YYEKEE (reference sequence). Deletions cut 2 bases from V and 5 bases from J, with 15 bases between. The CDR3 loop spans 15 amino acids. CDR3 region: CASSLIGWGRDTQYF. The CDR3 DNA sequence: TGTGCCAGCAGCTTAATAGGGTGGGGCAGAGATACGCAGTATTTT.

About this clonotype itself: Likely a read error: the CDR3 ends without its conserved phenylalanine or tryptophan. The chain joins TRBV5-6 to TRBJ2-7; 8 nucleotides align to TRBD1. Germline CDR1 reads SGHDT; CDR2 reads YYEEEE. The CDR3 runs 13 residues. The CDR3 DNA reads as TGTGCCGGCAGCTTACGGACAGGGCCATCGCAGTACTCC. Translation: CAGSLRTGPSQYS.

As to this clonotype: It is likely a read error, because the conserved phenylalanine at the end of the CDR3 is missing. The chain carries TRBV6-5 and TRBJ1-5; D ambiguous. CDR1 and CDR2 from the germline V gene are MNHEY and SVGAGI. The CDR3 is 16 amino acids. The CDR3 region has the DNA TGTACCACCACCTCGGTGCGGGGAAACCGATTACAGCCCCAGCATTTA. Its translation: CTTTSVRGNRLQPQHL.

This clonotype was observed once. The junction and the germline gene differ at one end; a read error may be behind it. The CDR3 DNA follows: TGTGCCAGCAACCGATTTGATACGGGGACCGATCAGCCCCAGCACTTT. Amino acids: CASNRFDTGTDQPQHF. The chain employs TRBV12-3 or TRBV12-4 and TRBJ1-5; possible D gene TRBD1, 5 bases. The CDR3 contains 16 residues.

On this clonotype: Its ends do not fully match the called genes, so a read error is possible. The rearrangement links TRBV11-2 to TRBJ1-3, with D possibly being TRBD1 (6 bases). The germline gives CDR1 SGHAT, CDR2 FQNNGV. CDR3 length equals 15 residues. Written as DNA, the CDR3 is TGTGCAAGCAACTTATACAGGGAGACTGGAAACACCATGTATTTT. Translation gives CASNLYRETGNTMYF.

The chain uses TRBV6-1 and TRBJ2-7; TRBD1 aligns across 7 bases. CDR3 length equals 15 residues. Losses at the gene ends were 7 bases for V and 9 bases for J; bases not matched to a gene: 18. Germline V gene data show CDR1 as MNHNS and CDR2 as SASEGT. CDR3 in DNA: TGTGCCAGCAAAACCACGTACCCTAAGGGGGCAGGGCAGTACTTC. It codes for CASKTTYPKGAGQYF.

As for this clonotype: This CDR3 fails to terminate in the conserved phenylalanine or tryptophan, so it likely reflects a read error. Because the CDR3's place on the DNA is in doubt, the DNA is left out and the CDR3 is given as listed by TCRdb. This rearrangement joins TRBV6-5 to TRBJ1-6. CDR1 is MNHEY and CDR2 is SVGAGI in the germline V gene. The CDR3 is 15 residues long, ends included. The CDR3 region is CASRERSAPLSPHHL.

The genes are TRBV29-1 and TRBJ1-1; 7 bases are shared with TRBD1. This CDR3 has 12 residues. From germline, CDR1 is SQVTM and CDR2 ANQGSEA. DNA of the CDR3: TGCAACGTCGAGACAGGGAGCATTGTAGCTTTCTTT. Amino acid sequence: CNVETGSIVAFF.

This CDR3 reads CVCSRRDRDYSYEQYF. The CDR3 DNA sequence: TGTGTCTGCAGTCGCCGGGACAGGGATTACTCCTACGAGCAGTACTTC. The rearrangement joins TRBV11-3 to TRBJ2-7; 9 positions match TRBD1. CDR1 is SGHNT and CDR2 is YENEEA in the germline V gene. CDR3 length equals 16 residues.

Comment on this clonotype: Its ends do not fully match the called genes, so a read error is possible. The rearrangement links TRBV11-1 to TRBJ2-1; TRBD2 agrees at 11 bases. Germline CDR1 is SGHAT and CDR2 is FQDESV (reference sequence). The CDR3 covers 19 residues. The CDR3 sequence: CASSLRPGLAAYPYNEQFF. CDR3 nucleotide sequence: TGTGCCAGCAGCTTACGCCCGGGACTAGCGGCTTATCCCTACAATGAGCAATTCTTC.

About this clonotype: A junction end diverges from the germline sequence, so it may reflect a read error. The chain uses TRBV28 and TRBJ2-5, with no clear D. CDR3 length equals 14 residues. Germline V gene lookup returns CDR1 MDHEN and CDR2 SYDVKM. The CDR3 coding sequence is TGCGCCGGCAGTTTGGGATTGCGGAAAGAGACCCAGTACTTC. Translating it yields CAGSLGLRKETQYF. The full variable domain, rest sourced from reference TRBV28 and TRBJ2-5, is DVKVTQSSRYLVKRTGEKVFLECVQDMDHENMFWYRQDPGLGLRLIYFSYDVKMKEKGDIPEGYSVSREKKERFSLILESASTNQTSMYLCAGSLGLRKETQYFGPGTRLLVL.

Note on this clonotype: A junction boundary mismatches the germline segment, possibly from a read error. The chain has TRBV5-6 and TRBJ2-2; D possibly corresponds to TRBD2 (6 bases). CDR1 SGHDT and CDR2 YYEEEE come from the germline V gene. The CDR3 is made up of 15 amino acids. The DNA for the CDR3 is TGTGTCAGCAGCTTGTCACCCAGAGTCACCGGGGGACTGTTTTTT. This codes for CVSSLSPRVTGGLFF.